This record covers a single T cell receptor beta chain. The data belong to a study of cytomegalovirus exposure and HLA in healthy donors. PCR employed 60 Vbeta and 13 Jbeta primers. The method was immunoSEQ multiplex PCR; TCRdb's version includes in-frame clones alone and lacks a portion of them. The sample gives 120,000 to 150,000 clones, roughly 87% of which show up once; around 0.51% is in the top ten. The specimen sequenced was PBMCs. This receptor was obtained from a woman aged 40 to 50 in good health and CMV-seronegative.

The CDR3 nucleotides read TGTGCCAGCAGTTTACAGCGCTATGGCTACACCTTC. Translated: CASSLQRYGYTF. The chain has TRBV28 and TRBJ1-2; no clear D. Trimming cost V 2 bases and J 4 bases, with 5 bases left between them. This CDR3 comprises 12 residues. From germline, CDR1 is MDHEN and CDR2 SYDVKM.